Detailed here is one T cell receptor (beta chain). Its antigen is as yet unknown. V was trimmed by 8 bases and J by 2 bases, leaving 12 bases between them. The CDR3 loop spans 13 amino acids. Germline CDR1 SGHAT, CDR2 FQNNGV. The data belong to a study of cytomegalovirus exposure and HLA in healthy donors. Across the whole study: Among about 400 genotyped donors, about 85% fell in the Caucasian-associated ancestry cluster. Regarding the study as a whole: In a later analysis, CMV-associated beta chains were mostly HLA-associated, it appeared. According to an earlier analysis, most TCR beta V segments yielded productive rearrangements about 87% or about 30% of the time.

The PCR had 60 Vbeta and 13 Jbeta primers. Sequencing was performed with immunoSEQ multiplex PCR; in TCRdb, only in-frame clones are kept and a portion is missing. The sample shows some 80,000 clones, around 9.1% of them seen only once. The chain carries TRBV11-2 and TRBJ2-5, with a possible D match to TRBD2 (7 bases). Sequencing was performed on PBMCs. The receptor was isolated from a man between 60 and 75 years old in good health and CMV-seropositive. In DNA form, the CDR3 reads TGTGCCAGCTCTAGGGGGGGGCAAGAGACCCAGTACTTC. Its translation: CASSRGGQETQYF.